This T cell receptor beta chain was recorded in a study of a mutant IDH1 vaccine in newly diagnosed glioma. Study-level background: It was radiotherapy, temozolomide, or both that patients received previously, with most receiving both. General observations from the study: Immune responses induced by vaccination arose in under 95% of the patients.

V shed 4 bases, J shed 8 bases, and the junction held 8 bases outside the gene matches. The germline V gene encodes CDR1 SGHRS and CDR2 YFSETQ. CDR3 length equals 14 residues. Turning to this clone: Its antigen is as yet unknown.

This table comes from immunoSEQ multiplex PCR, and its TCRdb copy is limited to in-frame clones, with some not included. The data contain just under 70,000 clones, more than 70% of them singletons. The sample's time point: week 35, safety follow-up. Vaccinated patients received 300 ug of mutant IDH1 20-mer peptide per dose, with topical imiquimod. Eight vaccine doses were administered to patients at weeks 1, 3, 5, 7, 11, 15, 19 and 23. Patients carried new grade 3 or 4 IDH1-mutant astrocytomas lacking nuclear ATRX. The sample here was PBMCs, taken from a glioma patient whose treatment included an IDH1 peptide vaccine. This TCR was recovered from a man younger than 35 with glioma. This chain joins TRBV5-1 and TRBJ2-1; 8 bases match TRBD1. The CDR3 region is CASSPGQVVDEQFF. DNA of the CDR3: TGCGCCAGCAGCCCGGGACAGGTAGTAGATGAGCAGTTCTTC.